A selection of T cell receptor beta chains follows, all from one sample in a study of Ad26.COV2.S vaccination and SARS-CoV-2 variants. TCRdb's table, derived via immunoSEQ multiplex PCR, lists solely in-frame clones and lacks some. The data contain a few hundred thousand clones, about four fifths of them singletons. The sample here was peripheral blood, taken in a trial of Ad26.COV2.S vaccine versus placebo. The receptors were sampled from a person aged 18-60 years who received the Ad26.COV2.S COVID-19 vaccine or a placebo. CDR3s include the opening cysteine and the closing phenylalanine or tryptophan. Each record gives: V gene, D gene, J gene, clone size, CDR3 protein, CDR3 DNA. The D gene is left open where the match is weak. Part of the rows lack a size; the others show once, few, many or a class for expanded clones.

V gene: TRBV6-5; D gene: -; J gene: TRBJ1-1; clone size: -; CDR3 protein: CASSYSRIRLNTEAFF; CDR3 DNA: TGTGCCAGCAGTTACTCGAGGATACGCCTGAACACTGAAGCTTTCTTT
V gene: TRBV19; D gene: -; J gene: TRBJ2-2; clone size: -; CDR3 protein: CASTRGVTGELFF; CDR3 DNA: TGTGCCAGTACCAGGGGAGTAACCGGGGAGCTGTTTTTT
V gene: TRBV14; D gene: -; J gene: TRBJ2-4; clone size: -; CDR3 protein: CASSQGPQRRNIQYF; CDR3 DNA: TGTGCCAGCAGCCAAGGGCCGCAACGAAGAAACATTCAGTACTTC
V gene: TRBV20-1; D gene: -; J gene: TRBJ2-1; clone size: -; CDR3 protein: CSASMGRKNEQFF; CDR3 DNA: TGCAGTGCTAGTATGGGCAGGAAGAATGAGCAGTTCTTC
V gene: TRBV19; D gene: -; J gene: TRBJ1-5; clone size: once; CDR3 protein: CASRVTSAGVNQPQHF; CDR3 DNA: TGTGCCAGTAGGGTTACGTCAGCAGGGGTGAATCAGCCCCAGCATTTT
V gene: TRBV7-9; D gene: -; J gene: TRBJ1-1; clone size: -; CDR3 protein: CASSRLEAFF; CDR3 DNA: TGTGCCAGCAGCCGCCTCGAAGCTTTCTTT
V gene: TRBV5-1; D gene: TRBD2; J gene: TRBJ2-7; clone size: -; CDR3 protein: CASSLSSGGYEQYF; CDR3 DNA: TGCGCCAGCAGCTTGAGTAGCGGGGGCTACGAGCAGTACTTC
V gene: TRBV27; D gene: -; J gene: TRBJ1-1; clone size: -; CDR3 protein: CASSLKGGYTEAFF; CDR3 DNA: TGTGCCAGCAGTTTAAAAGGCGGCTACACTGAAGCTTTCTTT
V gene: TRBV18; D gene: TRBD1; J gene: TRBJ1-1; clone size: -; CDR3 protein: CASSPMEHGTGGSEAFF; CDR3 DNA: TGTGCCAGCTCACCTATGGAGCATGGGACAGGGGGATCTGAAGCTTTCTTT
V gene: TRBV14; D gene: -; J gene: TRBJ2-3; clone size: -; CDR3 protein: CASSGGPPYPDTQYF; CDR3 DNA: TGTGCCAGCAGCGGCGGGCCGCCGTACCCAGATACGCAGTATTTT
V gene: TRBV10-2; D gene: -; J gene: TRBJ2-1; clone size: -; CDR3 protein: CASSPRDVSDNEQFF; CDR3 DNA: TGCGCCAGCAGCCCCCGGGATGTCTCTGACAATGAGCAGTTCTTC
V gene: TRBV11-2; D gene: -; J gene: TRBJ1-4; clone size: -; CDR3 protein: CASSLPGQLTKGKLFF; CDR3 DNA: TGTGCCAGCAGCTTACCGGGACAACTAACCAAGGGAAAACTGTTTTTT
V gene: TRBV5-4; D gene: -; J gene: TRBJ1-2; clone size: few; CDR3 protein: CASSLVASSEGYTF; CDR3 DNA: TGTGCCAGCAGCTTGGTAGCTTCATCGGAGGGCTACACCTTC
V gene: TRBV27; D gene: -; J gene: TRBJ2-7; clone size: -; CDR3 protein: CASSLPAPGHEQYF; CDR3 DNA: TGTGCCAGCAGTTTACCGGCTCCCGGCCACGAGCAGTACTTC
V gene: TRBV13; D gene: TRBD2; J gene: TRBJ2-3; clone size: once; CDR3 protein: CASSLLAGGDHGTQYF; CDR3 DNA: TGTGCCAGCAGCCTGCTAGCGGGAGGGGATCACGGTACGCAGTATTTT
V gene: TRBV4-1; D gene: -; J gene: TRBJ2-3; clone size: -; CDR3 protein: CASSYGDTQYF; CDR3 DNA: TGCGCCAGCAGCTACGGAGATACGCAGTATTTT
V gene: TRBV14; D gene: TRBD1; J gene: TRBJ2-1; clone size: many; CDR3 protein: CASRGQGLTYNEQFF; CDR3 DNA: TGTGCCAGCAGGGGACAGGGGTTAACCTACAATGAGCAGTTCTTC
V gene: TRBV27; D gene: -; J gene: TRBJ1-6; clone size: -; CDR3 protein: CASSLRGLPLHF; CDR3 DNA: TGTGCCAGCAGTTTAAGGGGTTTACCCCTCCACTTT
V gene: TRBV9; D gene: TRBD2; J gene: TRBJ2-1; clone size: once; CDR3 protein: CASTTSGSRNEQFF; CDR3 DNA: TGTGCCAGCACGACTAGCGGGTCACGAAATGAGCAGTTCTTC
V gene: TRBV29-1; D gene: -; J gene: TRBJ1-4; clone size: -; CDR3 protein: CSVVQGTNEKLFF; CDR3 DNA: TGCAGCGTTGTCCAGGGGACGAATGAAAAACTGTTTTTT
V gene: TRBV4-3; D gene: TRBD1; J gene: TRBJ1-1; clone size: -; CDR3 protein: CASSQERTGVYTEAFF; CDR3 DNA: TGCGCCAGCAGCCAAGAACGGACAGGGGTCTACACTGAAGCTTTCTTT
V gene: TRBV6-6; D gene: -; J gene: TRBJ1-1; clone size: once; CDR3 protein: CASTLLGGTEAFF; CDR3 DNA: TGTGCCAGCACTTTACTTGGGGGGACTGAAGCTTTCTTT
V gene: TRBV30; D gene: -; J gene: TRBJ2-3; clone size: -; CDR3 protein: CACGQKPTDTQYF; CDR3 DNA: TGTGCCTGTGGACAGAAACCCACAGATACGCAGTATTTT
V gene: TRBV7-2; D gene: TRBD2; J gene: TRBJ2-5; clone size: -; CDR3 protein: CASSAPGLAGENQETQYF; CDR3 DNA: TGTGCCAGCAGCGCCCCGGGACTAGCGGGGGAGAATCAAGAGACCCAGTACTTC
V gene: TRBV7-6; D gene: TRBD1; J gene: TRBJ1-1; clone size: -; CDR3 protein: CASSLEGQGTFF; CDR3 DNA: TGTGCCAGCAGCTTAGAGGGACAGGGGACTTTCTTT
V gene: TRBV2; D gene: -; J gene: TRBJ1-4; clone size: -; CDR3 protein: CASSADHNEKLFF; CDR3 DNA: TGTGCCAGCAGTGCCGACCATAATGAAAAACTGTTTTTT
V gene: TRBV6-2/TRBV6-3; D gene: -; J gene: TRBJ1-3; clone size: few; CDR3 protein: CASSYSRNTIYF; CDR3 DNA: TGTGCCAGCAGTTACTCCAGAAACACCATATATTTT
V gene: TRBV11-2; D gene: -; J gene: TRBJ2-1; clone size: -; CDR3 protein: CASSSYYNEQFF; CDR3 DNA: TGTGCCAGCAGCTCCTATTACAATGAGCAGTTCTTC
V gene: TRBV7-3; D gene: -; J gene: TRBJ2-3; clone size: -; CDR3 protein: CASSLSGVGTDTQYF; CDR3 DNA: TGTGCCAGCAGCTTAAGCGGGGTGGGCACAGATACGCAGTATTTT
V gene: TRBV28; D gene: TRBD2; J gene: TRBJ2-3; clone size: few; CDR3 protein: CASTTAAGAADTQYF; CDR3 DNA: TGTGCCAGCACGACCGCAGCGGGAGCGGCAGATACGCAGTATTTT
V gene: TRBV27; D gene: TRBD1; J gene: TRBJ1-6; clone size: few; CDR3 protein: CASSRDRGNSPLHF; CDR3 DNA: TGTGCCAGCAGTCGGGACAGGGGTAATTCACCCCTCCACTTT
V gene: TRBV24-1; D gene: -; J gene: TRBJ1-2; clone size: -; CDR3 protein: CATSDGYPNYGYTF; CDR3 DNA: TGTGCCACCAGTGATGGTTACCCTAACTATGGCTACACCTTC
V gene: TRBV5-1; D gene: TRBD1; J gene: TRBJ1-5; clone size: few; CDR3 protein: CASSLVPGGGYQPQHF; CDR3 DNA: TGCGCCAGCAGCTTGGTCCCAGGGGGCGGTTATCAGCCCCAGCATTTT
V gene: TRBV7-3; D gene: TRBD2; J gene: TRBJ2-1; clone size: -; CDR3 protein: CASSRELADSNEQFF; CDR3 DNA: TGTGCCAGCAGCCGGGAACTAGCGGATTCCAATGAGCAGTTCTTC
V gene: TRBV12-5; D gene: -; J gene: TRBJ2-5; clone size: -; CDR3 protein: CASGLFGEGETQYF; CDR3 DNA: TGTGCTAGTGGTTTGTTTGGTGAAGGGGAGACCCAGTACTTC
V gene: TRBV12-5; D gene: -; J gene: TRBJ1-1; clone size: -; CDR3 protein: CASGLPIRGAEAFF; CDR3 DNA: TGTGCTAGTGGTTTGCCAATCCGGGGAGCTGAAGCTTTCTTT
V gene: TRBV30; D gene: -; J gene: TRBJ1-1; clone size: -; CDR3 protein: CAWSVGRWGAFF; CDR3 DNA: TGTGCCTGGAGTGTAGGGAGGTGGGGAGCTTTCTTT
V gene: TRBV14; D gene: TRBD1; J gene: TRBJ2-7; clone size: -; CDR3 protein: CASSLPGTVYEQYF; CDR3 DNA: TGTGCCAGCAGCTTACCCGGGACAGTCTACGAGCAGTACTTC
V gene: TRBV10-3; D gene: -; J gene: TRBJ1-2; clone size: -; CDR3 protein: CAISDEQPNYGYTF; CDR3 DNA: TGTGCCATCAGTGACGAACAACCTAACTATGGCTACACCTTC
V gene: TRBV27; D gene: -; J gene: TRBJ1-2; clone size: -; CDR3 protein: CASRTRGDGYTF; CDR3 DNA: TGTGCCAGCAGGACACGGGGGGATGGCTACACCTTC
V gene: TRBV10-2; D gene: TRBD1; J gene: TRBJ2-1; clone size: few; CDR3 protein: CASRESGQNEQFF; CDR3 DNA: TGCGCCAGCAGGGAATCGGGACAGAATGAGCAGTTCTTC
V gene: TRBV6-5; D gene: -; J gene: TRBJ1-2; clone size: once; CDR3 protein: CASRPADPSSAGYTF; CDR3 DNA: TGTGCCAGCAGGCCCGCGGACCCCTCGAGCGCGGGCTACACCTTC
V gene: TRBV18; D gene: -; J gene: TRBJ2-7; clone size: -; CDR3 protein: CASSPHGGLFSYEQYF; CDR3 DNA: TGTGCCAGCTCACCTCACGGGGGGCTTTTCTCCTACGAGCAGTACTTC
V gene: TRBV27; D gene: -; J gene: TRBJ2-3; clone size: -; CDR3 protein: CASRPRPTDTQYF; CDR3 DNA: TGTGCCAGCAGGCCGCGGCCCACAGATACGCAGTATTTT
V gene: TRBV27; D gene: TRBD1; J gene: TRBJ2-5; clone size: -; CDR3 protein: CASSLSGTGSGETQYF; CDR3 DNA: TGTGCCAGCAGTTTATCGGGGACAGGATCCGGAGAGACCCAGTACTTC
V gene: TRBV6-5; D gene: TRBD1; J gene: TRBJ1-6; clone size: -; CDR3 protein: CASSRDRGGSPLHF; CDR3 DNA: TGTGCCAGCAGCAGAGACAGGGGTGGATCACCCCTCCACTTT
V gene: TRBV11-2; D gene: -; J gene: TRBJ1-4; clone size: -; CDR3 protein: CASSQNPGLTNEKLFF; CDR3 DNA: TGTGCCAGCAGCCAGAACCCGGGACTGACTAATGAAAAACTGTTTTTT
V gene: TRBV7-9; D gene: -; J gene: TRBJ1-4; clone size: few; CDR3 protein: CASSFGAGGAATNEKLFF; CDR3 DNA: TGTGCCAGCAGCTTCGGTGCCGGAGGGGCGGCAACTAATGAAAAACTGTTTTTT
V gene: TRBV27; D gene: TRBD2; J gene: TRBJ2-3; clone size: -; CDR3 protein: CASSFLAGGMAGTDTQYF; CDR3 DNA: TGTGCCAGCAGTTTCCTAGCGGGAGGAATGGCGGGCACAGATACGCAGTATTTT
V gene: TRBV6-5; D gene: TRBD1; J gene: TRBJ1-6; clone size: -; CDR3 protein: CATTTGFSSPLHF; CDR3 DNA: TGTGCCACCACGACAGGGTTTAGTTCACCCCTCCACTTT
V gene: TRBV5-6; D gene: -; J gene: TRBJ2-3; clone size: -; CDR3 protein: CASSLNPGVPDTQYF; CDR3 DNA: TGTGCCAGCAGCTTGAACCCAGGCGTGCCAGATACGCAGTATTTT
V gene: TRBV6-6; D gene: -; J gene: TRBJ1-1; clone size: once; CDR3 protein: CASSAGAGRNTEAFF; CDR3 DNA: TGTGCCAGCAGTGCCGGGGCAGGACGGAACACTGAAGCTTTCTTT
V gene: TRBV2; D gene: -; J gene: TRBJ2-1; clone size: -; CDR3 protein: CASHRDSNFDEQFF; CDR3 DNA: TGTGCCAGCCACCGGGACTCCAATTTCGATGAGCAGTTCTTC
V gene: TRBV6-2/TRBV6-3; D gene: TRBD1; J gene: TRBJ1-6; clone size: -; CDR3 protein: CASSYRGREKGSPLHF; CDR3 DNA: TGTGCCAGCAGTTACAGGGGGCGCGAAAAAGGTTCACCCCTCCACTTT
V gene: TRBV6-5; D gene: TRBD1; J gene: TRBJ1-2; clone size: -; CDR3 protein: CASSYRGDSSNYGYTF; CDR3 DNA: TGTGCCAGCAGTTACAGAGGGGACAGCTCGAACTATGGCTACACCTTC
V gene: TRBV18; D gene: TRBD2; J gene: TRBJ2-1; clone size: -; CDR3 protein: CASSPGTSGNEQFF; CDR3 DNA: TGTGCCAGCTCACCTGGGACTAGCGGGAATGAGCAGTTCTTC
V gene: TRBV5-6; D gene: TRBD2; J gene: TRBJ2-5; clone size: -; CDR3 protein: CASSVGRTRGEYF; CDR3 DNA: TGTGCCAGCAGCGTCGGACGGACCCGGGGGGAGTACTTC
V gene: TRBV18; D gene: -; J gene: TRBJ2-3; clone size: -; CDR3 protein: CASSPRGLEGDTQYF; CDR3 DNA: TGTGCCAGCTCACCACGCGGGCTAGAGGGGGATACGCAGTATTTT
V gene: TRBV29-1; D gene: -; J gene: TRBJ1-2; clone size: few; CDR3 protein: CSESPTEDGYTF; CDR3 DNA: TGCAGCGAGTCGCCGACCGAAGATGGCTACACCTTC